The rows below give T cell receptor beta chains drawn from one sample of a study of cytomegalovirus exposure and HLA in healthy donors. The method was immunoSEQ multiplex PCR; TCRdb's version includes in-frame clones alone and lacks a portion of them. The sample lists 150,000 to 200,000 clones, around 80% occurring once. The source material was PBMCs. The receptor set was obtained from a woman aged 25 to 45 in good health and CMV-seronegative. CDR3s include the opening cysteine and the closing phenylalanine or tryptophan. A D gene is named only where the DNA matches it firmly. The size entry is marked missing in some rows and otherwise reads once, few, many or a size class.

clone size	J gene	CDR3 length	V gene	D gene	CDR3 protein	CDR3 DNA
few	TRBJ2-7	14	TRBV11-2	.	CASSLGPYSYEQYF	TGTGCCAGCAGCCTAGGTCCCTACTCCTACGAGCAGTACTTC
.	TRBJ2-7	15	TRBV28	.	CASSFSSSGGNEQYF	TGTGCCAGCAGTTTCTCGTCCTCCGGGGGAAACGAGCAGTACTTC
.	TRBJ2-7	15	TRBV9	.	CASSVGGEATYEQYF	TGTGCCAGCAGCGTAGGGGGGGAGGCCACCTACGAGCAGTACTTC
few	TRBJ1-5	15	TRBV15	TRBD1	CATSRETGNGQPQHF	TGTGCCACCAGCAGGGAGACAGGGAACGGTCAGCCCCAGCATTTT
.	TRBJ2-2	17	TRBV14	.	CASSHPGYQGSTGELFF	TGTGCCAGCAGCCATCCGGGGTACCAGGGGAGCACCGGGGAGCTGTTTTTT
once	TRBJ2-1	17	TRBV5-6	TRBD2	CASSLEPLAGRADEQFF	TGTGCCAGCAGCCTAGAACCACTAGCGGGAAGGGCGGATGAGCAGTTCTTC
.	TRBJ2-6	16	TRBV30	TRBD1	CAWSLQGASGANVLTF	TGTGCCTGGAGTCTACAGGGGGCGTCTGGGGCCAACGTCCTGACTTTC
.	TRBJ2-3	15	TRBV6-5	.	CASSYPGSSTDTQYF	TGTGCCAGCAGTTACCCGGGATCTAGCACAGATACGCAGTATTTT
.	TRBJ1-2	13	TRBV6-5	.	CASRTDRWSGYTF	TGTGCCAGCAGAACAGACAGGTGGTCGGGCTACACCTTC
few	TRBJ2-7	15	TRBV27	.	CASSPQGVRSYEQYF	TGTGCCAGCAGTCCACAGGGTGTAAGGTCCTACGAGCAGTACTTC